Each of the 4 T cell receptor beta chains below was sequenced from the same sample in a study of shared clonotypes between healthy human individuals. Here immunoSEQ multiplex PCR was the method, and the copy in TCRdb shows in-frame clones only, minus some. This table holds some 2,100,000 clones, 95% found once. Sequenced input: naive CD4+ T cells sorted from blood. Subset noted: CD45RA+ positively selected. These receptors all come from a man aged 18 to 29 in good health.

This chain joins TRBV6-1 and TRBJ2-7; TRBD2 is a possible D gene (5 bases). The V and J ends lost 1 base and 4 bases respectively, with 17 bases between them. Germline V gives CDR1 MNHNS, CDR2 SASEGT. There are 16 residues in the CDR3. CDR3 bases: TGTGCCAGCAGTGAAGGGGCGGGCGCCCCCCCTTACGAGCAGTACTTC. It is translated as CASSEGAGAPPYEQYF.

Here the CDR3 DNA reads TGTGCCAGCAGGATTATCAGGGGGAGCTATGGCTACACCTTC. Translation: CASRIIRGSYGYTF. This rearrangement joins TRBV2 to TRBJ1-2, with 7 bases identical to TRBD1. Trimming removed 6 bases from V and 4 bases from J; junction bases left unmatched: 8. The CDR3 loop spans 14 amino acids. Germline loops: CDR1 SNHLY, CDR2 FYNNEI.

This chain links TRBV19 with TRBJ1-1; 7 nucleotides line up with TRBD1. V trimming: 3 bases; J trimming: 2 bases; junction bases outside the gene matches: 6. Looked up from germline, CDR1 is LNHDA and CDR2 is SQIVND (reference sequence). The length of the CDR3 is 15 residues. The DNA of the CDR3 is TGTGCCAGTAGTATCCTCGGACAGGCTAACACTGAAGCTTTCTTT. The encoded protein is CASSILGQANTEAFF. Looking up the rest from reference TRBV19 and TRBJ1-1 gives the full variable domain: DGGITQSPKYLFRKEGQNVTLSCEQNLNHDAMYWYRQDPGQGLRLIYYSQIVNDFQKGDIAEGYSVSREKKESFPLTVTSAQKNPTAFYLCASSILGQANTEAFFGQGTRLTVV.

J is TRBJ1-5 and V is TRBV30; a possible D gene is TRBD1 (6 bases). Trimming left V 2 bases short and J 5 bases short, with 10 bases between. Germline CDR1 is GTSNPN and CDR2 is SVGIG (reference sequence). This CDR3 has 13 amino acids. For the CDR3, the DNA is TGTGCCTGGAGTTCACAGGGAGATCAGCCCCAGCATTTT. It encodes CAWSSQGDQPQHF. Drawing the rest from reference TRBV30 and TRBJ1-5, the complete variable domain is SQTIHQWPATLVQPVGSPLSLECTVEGTSNPNLYWYRQAAGRGLQLLFYSVGIGQISSEVPQNLSASRPQDRQFILSSKKLLLSDSGFYLCAWSSQGDQPQHFGDGTRLSIL.